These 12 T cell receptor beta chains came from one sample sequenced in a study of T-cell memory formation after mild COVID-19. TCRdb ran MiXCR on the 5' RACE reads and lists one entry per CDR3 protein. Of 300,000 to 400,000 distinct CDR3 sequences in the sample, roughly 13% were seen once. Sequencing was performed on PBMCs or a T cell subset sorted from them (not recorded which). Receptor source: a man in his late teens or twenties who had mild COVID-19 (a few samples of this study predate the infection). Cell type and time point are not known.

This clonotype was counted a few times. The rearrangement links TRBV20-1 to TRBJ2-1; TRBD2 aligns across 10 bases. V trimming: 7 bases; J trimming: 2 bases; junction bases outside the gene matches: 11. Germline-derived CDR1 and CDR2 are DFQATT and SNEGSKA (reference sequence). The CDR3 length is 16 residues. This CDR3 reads CSVPNIAGGAYNEQFF. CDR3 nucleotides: TGCAGTGTGCCAAATATAGCGGGGGGCGCCTACAATGAGCAGTTCTTC.

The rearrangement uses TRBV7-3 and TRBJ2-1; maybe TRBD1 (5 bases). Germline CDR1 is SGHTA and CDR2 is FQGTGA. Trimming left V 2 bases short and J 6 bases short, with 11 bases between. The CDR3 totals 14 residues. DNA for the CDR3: TGTGCCAGCAGCTTACCAGGGCGAGGCAATGAGCAGTTCTTC. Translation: CASSLPGRGNEQFF.

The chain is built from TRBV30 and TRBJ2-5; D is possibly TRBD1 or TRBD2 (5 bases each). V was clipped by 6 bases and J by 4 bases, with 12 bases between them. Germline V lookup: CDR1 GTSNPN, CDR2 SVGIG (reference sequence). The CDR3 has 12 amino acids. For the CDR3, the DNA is TGTGCCTGTGCCCTTGGGGGAGAGACCCAGTACTTC. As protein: CACALGGETQYF.

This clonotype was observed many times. As DNA, the CDR3 is TGTGCCAGCAGCTTAGTTCTGGACTTGTACCAAGAGACCCAGTACTTC. This encodes CASSLVLDLYQETQYF. The chain links TRBV7-6 to TRBJ2-5, with D possibly TRBD2 on 5 matching bases. Germline V lookup: CDR1 SGHVS, CDR2 FNYEAQ. V gave up 1 base and J gave up 0 bases, with 12 bases separating them. This CDR3 contains 16 residues.

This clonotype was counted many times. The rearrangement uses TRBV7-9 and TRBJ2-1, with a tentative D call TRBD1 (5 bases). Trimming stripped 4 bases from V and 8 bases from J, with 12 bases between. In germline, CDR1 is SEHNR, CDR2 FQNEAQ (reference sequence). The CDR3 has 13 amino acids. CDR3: CASSSWGLDEQFF. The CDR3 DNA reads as TGTGCCAGCAGCTCATGGGGCTTGGATGAGCAGTTCTTC.

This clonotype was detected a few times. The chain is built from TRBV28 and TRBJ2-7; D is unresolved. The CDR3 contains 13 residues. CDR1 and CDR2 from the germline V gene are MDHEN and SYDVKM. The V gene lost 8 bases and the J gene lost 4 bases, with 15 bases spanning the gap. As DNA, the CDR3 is TGTGCCAGCTCCACACTTAGAGAATACGAGCAGTACTTC. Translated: CASSTLREYEQYF. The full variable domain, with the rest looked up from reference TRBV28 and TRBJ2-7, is DVKVTQSSRYLVKRTGEKVFLECVQDMDHENMFWYRQDPGLGLRLIYFSYDVKMKEKGDIPEGYSVSREKKERFSLILESASTNQTSMYLCASSTLREYEQYFGPGTRLTVT.

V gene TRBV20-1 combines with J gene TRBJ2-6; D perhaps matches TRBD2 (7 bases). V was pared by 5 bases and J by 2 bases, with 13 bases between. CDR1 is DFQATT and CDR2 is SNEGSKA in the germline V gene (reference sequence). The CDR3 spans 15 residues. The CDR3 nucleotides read TGCAGTGCTGTGGCGGGGGCGGCTGGGGCCAACGTCCTGACTTTC. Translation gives CSAVAGAAGANVLTF.

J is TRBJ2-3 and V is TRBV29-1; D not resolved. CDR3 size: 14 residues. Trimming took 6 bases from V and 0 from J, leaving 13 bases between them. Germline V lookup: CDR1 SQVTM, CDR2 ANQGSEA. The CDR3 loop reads CSVSTSRSTDTQYF. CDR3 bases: TGCAGCGTGTCGACATCCCGAAGCACAGATACGCAGTATTTT.

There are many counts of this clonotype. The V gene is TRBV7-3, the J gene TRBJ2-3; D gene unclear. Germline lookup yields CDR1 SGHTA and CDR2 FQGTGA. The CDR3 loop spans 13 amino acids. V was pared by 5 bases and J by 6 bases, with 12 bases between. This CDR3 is CASSAHPSDTQYF. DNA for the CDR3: TGTGCCAGCAGCGCCCACCCTAGTGATACGCAGTATTTT.

Here the CDR3 reads CASSMGRTNEAFF. DNA for the CDR3: TGTGCCAGCAGTATGGGGCGGACCAATGAAGCTTTCTTT. The gene calls are TRBV6-2 or TRBV6-3 and TRBJ1-1, with D perhaps matching TRBD1 (5 bases). Germline V lookup: CDR1 MNHEY, CDR2 SVGEGT. The V end was cut by 5 bases, the J end by 7 bases, with 14 bases between. The CDR3 totals 13 residues.

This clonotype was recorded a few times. The CDR3 DNA reads TGCAGTGCTAGAGATAGCCGGGGCTGGGGCAATGAGCAGTTCTTC. Translating it yields CSARDSRGWGNEQFF. V usage is TRBV20-1 and J usage is TRBJ2-1; perhaps D is TRBD1 or TRBD2 (5 bases each). Trimming removed 0 bases at V and 6 bases at J, with 15 bases between. The CDR3 consists of 15 residues. In germline, CDR1 is DFQATT, CDR2 SNEGSKA (reference sequence).

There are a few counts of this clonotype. The CDR3 region is CSAAGSRYNSPLHF. The CDR3 DNA follows: TGCAGTGCCGCGGGATCCCGCTATAATTCACCCCTCCACTTT. The chain recombines TRBV20-1 with TRBJ1-6; the D is unclear. Germline assignment: CDR1 DFQATT and CDR2 SNEGSKA (reference sequence). CDR3 length: 14 residues. The V end lost 6 bases, the J end lost 3 bases, and 12 bases lay between the germline ends.